This entry lists 4 T cell receptor beta chains sequenced from one sample in a study of shared clonotypes between healthy human individuals. Clones were read by immunoSEQ multiplex PCR, and TCRdb kept only the in-frame ones, dropping some. Of 2 million or so clones listed, roughly 96% are singletons. Sequencing used naive CD4+ T cells sorted from blood. Subset described: CD45RA+ positively selected. These receptors originate from a man aged 18 to 29 in good health.

The chain combines TRBV7-9 with TRBJ2-3; 9 bases line up with TRBD2. The CDR3 totals 15 residues. With V trimmed by 3 bases and J by 2 bases, 3 bases remained unmatched. Germline CDR1 and CDR2: SEHNR and FQNEAQ (reference sequence). CDR3 in DNA: TGTGCCAGCAGCTTGCTAGCGGGGTACACAGATACGCAGTATTTT. Translating gives CASSLLAGYTDTQYF.

The chain has TRBV10-3 and TRBJ2-7; D is perhaps TRBD1 (6 bases). CDR1 is ENHRY, CDR2 SYGVKD, per germline. V was trimmed by 0 bases and J by 8 bases, leaving 17 bases between them. The CDR3 runs 15 residues. The CDR3 here is CAISESKGQAGKQYF. CDR3 DNA: TGTGCCATCAGTGAGTCGAAGGGACAAGCTGGCAAGCAGTACTTC.

The chain uses TRBV9 and TRBJ2-5; 9 bases are shared with TRBD1. V lost 4 bases to trimming and J lost 5 bases; unmatched junction nucleotides: 12. Germline CDR1 SGDLS, CDR2 YYNGEE. The CDR3 extends over 16 amino acids. CDR3 in DNA: TGTGCCAGCAGCACTCGGACAGGGGAGGTGTGGGAGACCCAGTACTTC. Translation: CASSTRTGEVWETQYF.

This clone was counted once. Other DNA sequences within the sample encode an identical CDR3. V is TRBV6-5 and J is TRBJ1-6; D possibly corresponds to TRBD1 (5 bases). CDR3 size: 13 residues. Deletions cut 5 bases from V and 10 bases from J, with 12 bases between. The germline V gene has CDR1 MNHEY and CDR2 SVGAGI. The CDR3 spells CASSLVRGSPLHF. CDR3 nucleotides: TGTGCCAGCAGTCTCGTAAGGGGATCACCCCTCCACTTT.